The 15 T cell receptor beta chains below were found in one sample sequenced in a study of blood T cell repertoires in COVID-19. Libraries were prepared by immunoSEQ multiplex PCR; TCRdb keeps only in-frame clonotypes and omits some of them. The top ten hold roughly 5.2% of the sample, which has fewer than 350,000 clones, approximately 88% seen once. Source material: PBMCs or T cells enriched from blood (not recorded which). These receptors came from a man in his 60s who had recovered from COVID-19.

The V and J genes are TRBV2 and TRBJ2-1; TRBD1 matches 7 bases. This CDR3 region has 14 residues. J lost 9 bases, V lost 6 bases, and 11 bases had no gene match. The germline V gene encodes CDR1 SNHLY and CDR2 FYNNEI. The CDR3 protein is CASSDRTGSLEQFF. As DNA, the CDR3 is TGTGCCAGCAGCGATCGGACAGGAAGCCTTGAGCAGTTCTTC.

Worth noting for this clone: Germline is not matched at one junction end, which may reflect a read error. V usage is TRBV7-7 and J usage is TRBJ2-2; D gene unclear. CDR1 and CDR2 (germline): SSHAT, FNYEAQ (reference sequence). There are 13 residues in the CDR3. The CDR3 DNA follows: TGTGCTAGCAGCTTAGCCGGCACCGGGGAGCTGTTTTTT. Protein sequence: CASSLAGTGELFF.

J is TRBJ2-7 and V is TRBV19, with 7 bases that match TRBD1. CDR1 LNHDA and CDR2 SQIVND come from the germline V gene (reference sequence). Trimming at V came to 2 bases and at J to 2 bases, leaving 3 bases not matched to a gene. The CDR3 consists of 14 residues. The CDR3 DNA reads as TGTGCCAGTAGTATATGGGACAGCACCTACGAGCAGTACTTC. Protein sequence: CASSIWDSTYEQYF.

This clone has only one observation. The V and J genes are TRBV7-2 and TRBJ2-7; a weak D match, TRBD1 (5 bases). Trimming cost V 1 base and J 4 bases, with 14 bases left between them. The CDR3 consists of 15 residues. Germline V gene sequence: CDR1 SGHTA, CDR2 FQGNSA. The CDR3 loop reads CASSLVSGYMYEQYF. CDR3 sequence (DNA): TGTGCCAGCAGCTTAGTCTCAGGGTATATGTACGAGCAGTACTTC.

V gene TRBV30 combines with J gene TRBJ2-5; 7 bases line up with TRBD1. CDR1 is GTSNPN, CDR2 SVGIG, per germline (reference sequence). The CDR3 sequence is 15 residues long. The ends lost 0 bases at V and 5 bases at J; junction bases unmatched: 9. DNA of the CDR3: TGTGCCTGGAGTGTCACAGGGGTTTCAGGGGAGACCCAGTACTTC. Translation: CAWSVTGVSGETQYF.

The rearrangement links TRBV28 to TRBJ2-7; the D is unclear. CDR1 and CDR2 (germline): MDHEN, SYDVKM. Deletions cut 3 bases from V and 3 bases from J, with 9 bases between. CDR3 size: 13 residues. The CDR3 region is CASSLPGYYEQYF. CDR3 sequence (DNA): TGTGCCAGCAGTTTGCCCGGGTACTACGAGCAGTACTTC.

For the CDR3, the DNA is TGCGCCAGCAGTTCCGGGACTAGCGGGATCAATGAGCAGTTCTTC. Translating gives CASSSGTSGINEQFF. The chain is built from TRBV4-1 and TRBJ2-1; 13 bases line up with TRBD2. This CDR3 has 15 amino acids. The germline CDR1 and CDR2 sequences are MGHRA and YSYEKL. Germline trimming cut 6 bases from V and 6 bases from J; bases unmatched to any gene: 5.

The chain carries TRBV6-1 and TRBJ1-2; D possibly corresponds to TRBD1 (6 bases). CDR3 length: 11 amino acids. Trimming took 3 bases from V and 8 from J, leaving 7 bases between them. The V gene's germline CDR1 is MNHNS and CDR2 SASEGT. CDR3 nucleotide sequence: TGTGCCAGCAGTGACAGGGGCGGCTACACCTTC. It codes for CASSDRGGYTF.

The V call is TRBV2, the J call TRBJ2-3, with 7 positions matching TRBD1. The germline V gene has CDR1 SNHLY and CDR2 FYNNEI. This CDR3 spans 14 amino acids. V lost 6 bases to trimming and J lost 4 bases; unmatched junction nucleotides: 7. CDR3 protein: CASRHQGVADTQYF. CDR3 DNA sequence: TGTGCCAGCAGACACCAGGGGGTTGCAGATACGCAGTATTTT.

V is TRBV15 and J is TRBJ2-1; 10 nucleotides align to TRBD2. The junction had 4 bases not matched to a gene; V was cut back by 4 bases and J by 7 bases. CDR1 and CDR2 from the germline V gene are LNHNV and YYDKDF (reference sequence). There are 14 residues in the CDR3. CDR3 sequence (DNA): TGTGCCACCAGCATTAGCGGGAGGACAAATGAGCAGTTCTTC. Translating it yields CATSISGRTNEQFF.

This clone was seen only once. The rearrangement uses TRBV15 and TRBJ2-2; maybe TRBD2 (6 bases). Trimming shortened V by 0 bases and J by 6 bases, and 14 bases separated the two germline ends. This CDR3 comprises 16 residues. Germline-derived CDR1 and CDR2 are LNHNV and YYDKDF (reference sequence). CDR3 region: CATSREGARRAGELFF. The CDR3 DNA sequence: TGTGCCACCAGCAGAGAAGGCGCAAGGAGGGCCGGGGAGCTGTTTTTT.

V gene TRBV2 combines with J gene TRBJ2-5; 10 nucleotides match TRBD2. The CDR3 has 14 residues. Germline assignment: CDR1 SNHLY and CDR2 FYNNEI. The J segment lost 2 bases and the V segment lost 6 bases, leaving 3 bases of the junction unmatched. CDR3 amino acids: CASSLTSGQETQYF. The CDR3 DNA sequence: TGTGCCAGCAGCTTGACTAGCGGGCAAGAGACCCAGTACTTC.

The chain employs TRBV13 and TRBJ1-2; 8 bases align to TRBD1. In germline, CDR1 is PRHDT, CDR2 FYEKMQ (reference sequence). The CDR3 runs 15 residues. J was trimmed by 2 bases and V by 4 bases; bases with no gene match: 6. CDR3 residues: CASSSWDRQNYGYTF. The CDR3 coding sequence is TGTGCCAGCAGCTCGTGGGACAGGCAGAACTATGGCTACACCTTC. The full variable domain, in which reference TRBV13 and TRBJ1-2 provide the parts outside the CDR3, is AAGVIQSPRHLIKEKRETATLKCYPIPRHDTVYWYQQGPGQDPQFLISFYEKMQSDKGSIPDRFSAQQFSDYHSELNMSSLELGDSALYFCASSSWDRQNYGYTFGSGTRLTVV.

V and J are TRBV20-1 and TRBJ1-5; no definite D call. The CDR3 loop spans 11 amino acids. Between the trimmed V and J ends, which lost 6 bases and 6 bases, there was a span of 9 bases. Germline CDR1 reads DFQATT; CDR2 reads SNEGSKA (reference sequence). The CDR3 protein is CSALPGQPQHF. In nucleotides, the CDR3 is TGCAGTGCACTACCGGGTCAGCCCCAGCATTTT.

The chain recombines TRBV19 with TRBJ1-4; D possibly corresponds to TRBD1 (6 bases). This CDR3 spans 14 amino acids. The ends were cut back, 6 bases at V and 10 bases at J, with 18 bases in the middle. Germline values: CDR1 LNHDA, CDR2 SQIVND (reference sequence). The CDR3 DNA sequence: TGTGCCAGTAGGAATGGGGGCGGACTTGGAAAACTGTTTTTT. This codes for CASRNGGGLGKLFF.